One and the same sample provided the 3 T cell receptor beta chains below, sequenced in a study of Ad26.COV2.S vaccination and SARS-CoV-2 variants. Documented treatment: roughly 18 received Ad26.COV2.S at low or high dose, single or two shots; 5 received placebo; per-sample allocation not given. Samples came from day 63 after the first vaccine or placebo injection. Only in-frame clones appear in the TCRdb table, and some are missing; sequencing was by immunoSEQ multiplex PCR. Of about 420,000 clones listed, approximately 87% were seen once; the top ten hold 3.6%. The starting material was peripheral blood, obtained in a trial of Ad26.COV2.S vaccine versus placebo. These TCRs come from a person aged 18-65 years who received the Ad26.COV2.S COVID-19 vaccine or a placebo.

This clone has just a few counts. The CDR3 DNA is TGTGCCAGCAGCTTCGATCCGGGACAGGGGGCACGATCGCAGTACTTC. This encodes CASSFDPGQGARSQYF. The rearrangement links TRBV7-9 to TRBJ2-7; 12 nucleotides line up with TRBD1. This CDR3 has 16 residues. With V trimmed by 3 bases and J by 9 bases, 12 bases remained unmatched. The germline gives CDR1 SEHNR, CDR2 FQNEAQ (reference sequence).

J is TRBJ2-1 and V is TRBV3-1 (or the pseudogene TRBV3-2); 12 bases line up with TRBD2. This CDR3 has 13 residues. Looked up from germline, CDR1 is LGHDT and CDR2 is YNNKEL (reference sequence). The ends lost 6 bases at V and 10 bases at J; junction bases unmatched: 4. The CDR3 coding sequence is TGTGCCAGCAGTGCTAGCGGGGGGGTAGAGCAGTTCTTC. It encodes CASSASGGVEQFF.

The gene calls are TRBV2 and TRBJ1-1, with D perhaps matching TRBD1 (5 bases). The CDR3 runs 14 residues. Trimming took 4 bases from V and 0 from J, leaving 9 bases between them. In germline, CDR1 is SNHLY, CDR2 FYNNEI. The CDR3 coding sequence is TGTGCCAGCAGTGTGCAGGGTATGAACACTGAAGCTTTCTTT. This sequence encodes CASSVQGMNTEAFF. The full variable domain, its missing parts supplied by reference TRBV2 and TRBJ1-1, is EPEVTQTPSHQVTQMGQEVILRCVPISNHLYFYWYRQILGQKVEFLVSFYNNEISEKSEIFDDQFSVERPDGSNFTLKIRSTKLEDSAMYFCASSVQGMNTEAFFGQGTRLTVV.